This T cell receptor (beta chain) was sequenced in a study of control samples from healthy donors and cancer patients. TCRdb keeps only in-frame clones here, not all; method: immunoSEQ multiplex PCR. This sample carries under 55,000 clones, about four fifths of them seen once, and the ten largest clones take over 9.5%. The length of the CDR3 is 13 residues. Germline CDR1 and CDR2: KGHDR and SFDVKD. The V and J ends lost 6 bases and 1 base respectively, with 8 bases between them. This TCR was sampled from a man between 65 and 79 years old in good health. Source material: blood. The chain recombines TRBV24-1 with TRBJ1-1, with D possibly being TRBD1 (5 bases). CDR3 loop: CATSPGPNTEAFF. The CDR3 DNA reads as TGTGCCACCAGTCCAGGGCCGAACACTGAAGCTTTCTTT.